This TCR beta chain was found in a study of cytomegalovirus exposure and HLA in healthy donors. General study points: Analysis performed later showed TCR beta chains linked to HLA being more clonally expanded than equally common others. Across donors, sequencing depth was assumed by presence/absence analyses to be roughly uniform. The study recorded some 160 TCR beta chains that were cytomegalovirus-associated.

Vbeta (60) and Jbeta (13) primers were used in the PCR. Data came from immunoSEQ multiplex PCR; TCRdb stores just in-frame clones and leaves some out. The profile shows about 160,000 clones, under 85% of them singletons. Comments on this clone: Its antigen is still unknown.

From germline, CDR1 is SGHNT and CDR2 YYREEE (reference sequence). V was trimmed by 4 bases and J by 1 base, leaving 12 bases between them. The CDR3 covers 16 residues. This chain links TRBV5-4 with TRBJ1-6, with D maybe TRBD1 (6 bases). Sample: PBMCs. This TCR came from a woman between 25 and 40 years old in good health and CMV-seronegative. In DNA form, the CDR3 reads TGTGCCAGCAGCCCCGGAACAGGGTCCTATAATTCACCCCTCCACTTT. It is translated as CASSPGTGSYNSPLHF. Based on the CDR3 plus reference TRBV5-4 and TRBJ1-6, the full variable domain is ETGVTQSPTHLIKTRGQQVTLRCSSQSGHNTVSWYQQALGQGPQFIFQYYREEENGRGNFPPRFSGLQFPNYSSELNVNALELDDSALYLCASSPGTGSYNSPLHFGNGTRLTVT.